This T cell receptor (beta chain) was recorded in a study of cytomegalovirus exposure and HLA in healthy donors. Study in general: According to later analysis, the same platform produced the 90 to 150 validation and 600 to 800 first-cohort repertoires.

The data were produced by immunoSEQ multiplex PCR, yet TCRdb's version contains in-frame clones alone and is incomplete. The table has approximately 280,000 clones, roughly 90% seen once. As for this clone: What it binds is not known.

Study-wide findings and caveats: It was reported that the classifier diagnosed cytomegalovirus status with high specificity and sensitivity in both the original and validation cohorts.

Separate from the roughly 700-subject first cohort, the approximately 120-subject validation cohort was the one that the donors belonged to. V lost 8 bases and J lost 5; bases outside the gene matches: 6. This CDR3 has 14 residues. Germline assignment: CDR1 SGHTA and CDR2 FQGNSA. The sample comprised PBMCs. The receptor's source is a woman between 18 and 29 years old in good health and CMV-seronegative. The chain employs TRBV7-2 and TRBJ2-1; TRBD2 agrees at 10 bases. The CDR3 is CASGLAGVNNEQFF. Written as DNA, the CDR3 is TGTGCCAGCGGGCTAGCGGGAGTAAACAATGAGCAGTTCTTC. Full variable domain (remainder filled in from reference TRBV7-2 and TRBJ2-1): GAGVSQSPSNKVTEKGKDVELRCDPISGHTALYWYRQSLGQGLEFLIYFQGNSAPDKSGLPSDRFSAERTGGSVSTLTIQRTQQEDSAVYLCASGLAGVNNEQFFGPGTRLTVL.